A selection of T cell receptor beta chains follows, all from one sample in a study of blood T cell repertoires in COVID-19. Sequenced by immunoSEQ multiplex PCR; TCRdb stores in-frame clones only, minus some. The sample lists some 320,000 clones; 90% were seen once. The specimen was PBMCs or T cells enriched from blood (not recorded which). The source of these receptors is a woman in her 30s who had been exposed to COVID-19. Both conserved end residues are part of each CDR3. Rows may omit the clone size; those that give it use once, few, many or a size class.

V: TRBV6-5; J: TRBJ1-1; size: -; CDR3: CASSYATGHTEAFF
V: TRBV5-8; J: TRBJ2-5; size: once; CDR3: CASSLGQGALGETQYF
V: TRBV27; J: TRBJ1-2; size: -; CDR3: CASRGTRDRGGSYGYTF
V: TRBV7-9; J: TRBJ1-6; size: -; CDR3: CASSLVQVNSPLHF
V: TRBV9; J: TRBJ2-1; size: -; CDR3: CASSAPRGGGPHDEQFF
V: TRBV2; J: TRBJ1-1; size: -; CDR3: CASRGGRGMNTEAFF
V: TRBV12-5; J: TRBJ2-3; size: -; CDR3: CASGRAQGTDTQYF
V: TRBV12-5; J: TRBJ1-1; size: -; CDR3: CASGLSTGGDTEAFF
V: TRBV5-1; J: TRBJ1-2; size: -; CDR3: CASSFDRGRPPGGYTF
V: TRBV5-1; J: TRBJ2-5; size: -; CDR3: CASTDGQGTSGTQYF
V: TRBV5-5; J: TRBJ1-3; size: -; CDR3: CASSLAAPSSGNTIYF
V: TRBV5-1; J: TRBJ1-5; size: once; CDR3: CASSVWGGNSGQPQHF
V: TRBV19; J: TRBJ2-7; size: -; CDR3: CASSMGQGSYEQYF
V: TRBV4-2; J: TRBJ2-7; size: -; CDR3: CASSQDALAGASMGEQYF
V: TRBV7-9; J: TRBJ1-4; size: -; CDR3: CASSPSRALATNEKLFF
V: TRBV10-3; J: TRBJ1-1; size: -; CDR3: CAISPGKQMNTEAFF
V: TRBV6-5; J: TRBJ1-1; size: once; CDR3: CASSPGSNTEAFF
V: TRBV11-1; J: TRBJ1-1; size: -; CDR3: CASSNLQMNTEAFF
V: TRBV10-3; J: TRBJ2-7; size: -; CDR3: CAISGRGLADYEQYF
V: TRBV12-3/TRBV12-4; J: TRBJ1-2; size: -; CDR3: CASSPGFLYGYTF
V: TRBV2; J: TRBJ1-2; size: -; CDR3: CASSGEQRYGYTF
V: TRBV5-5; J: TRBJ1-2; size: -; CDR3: CASSLGAGPGRGYTF
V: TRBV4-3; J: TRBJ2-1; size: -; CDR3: CASSRLLGTSGPKREYNEQFF
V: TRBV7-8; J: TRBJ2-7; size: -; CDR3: CASSPLDRGREQYF
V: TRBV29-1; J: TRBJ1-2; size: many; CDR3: CSVEAGAYGYTF
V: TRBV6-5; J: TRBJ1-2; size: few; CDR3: CASSLGTRNYGYTF
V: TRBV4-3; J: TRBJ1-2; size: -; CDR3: CASSNDGGGWDGYTF
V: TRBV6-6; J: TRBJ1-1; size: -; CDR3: CASSYQGQNTEAFF
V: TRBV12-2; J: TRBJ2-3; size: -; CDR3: CASRLVQTSRTDTQYF
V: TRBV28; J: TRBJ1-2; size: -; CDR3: CASSPQGRVGYTF
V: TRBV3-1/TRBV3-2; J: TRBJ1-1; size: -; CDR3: CASSLQQGNTEAFF
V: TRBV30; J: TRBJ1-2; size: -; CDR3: CAWSVKGVQGGYTF
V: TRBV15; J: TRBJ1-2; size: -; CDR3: CATSRDHRGYGYTF
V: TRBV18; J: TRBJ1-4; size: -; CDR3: CASSPRTAKGEKLFF
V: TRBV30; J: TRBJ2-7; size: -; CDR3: CAWSVSGGSFLSSYEQYF
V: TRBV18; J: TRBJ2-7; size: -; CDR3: CASSRKTTLDEQYF
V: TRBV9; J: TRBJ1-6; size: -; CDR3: CASSDRQLETNSPLHF
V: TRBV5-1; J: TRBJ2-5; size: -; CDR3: CASSLGVSGQGETQYF
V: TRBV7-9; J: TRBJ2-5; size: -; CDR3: CASSPSGTQYF
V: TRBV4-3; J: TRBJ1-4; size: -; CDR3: CASSHGGSANEKLFF
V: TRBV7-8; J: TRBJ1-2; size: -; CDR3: CASSLARVLYGYTF
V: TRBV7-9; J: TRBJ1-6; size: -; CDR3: CASSLGDSMNSPLHF
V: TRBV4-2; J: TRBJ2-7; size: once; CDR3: CASSHSAIDSTYEQYF
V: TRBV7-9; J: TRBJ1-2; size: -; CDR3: CASSTIIDRGRAGAIPNYGYTF
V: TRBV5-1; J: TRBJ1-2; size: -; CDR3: CASRPGQGYGYTF
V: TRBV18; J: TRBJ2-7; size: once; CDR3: CASSAGTGTYEQYF
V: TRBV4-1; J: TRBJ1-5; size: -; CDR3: CASSLGTGGDQPQHF
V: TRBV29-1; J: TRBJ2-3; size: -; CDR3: CSVMTGTDTQYF
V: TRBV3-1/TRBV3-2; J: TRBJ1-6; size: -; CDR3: CASSSDRGISSYNSPLHF